This T cell receptor (beta chain) was found in a study of blood T cell repertoires in COVID-19. On the study more broadly: Acute-phase and convalescent COVID-19 samples originated in the United States, Italy and Spain. The analysed material was cDNA or gDNA that came from T cells, B-cell-depleted T cells, or PBMCs.

Authors' data handling: Amplification with reference gene primers provided the estimates of nucleated cell counts. TCRdb's copy holds only in-frame clones and misses some; the assay was immunoSEQ multiplex PCR. The DNA was the basis for D and trimming; V, J and clone size are from that table. The sample consists of 200,000 to 250,000 clones, 70% to 90% of them appearing once. CDR1 and CDR2 (germline): SGHRS, YFSETQ. Trimming cost V 3 bases and J 5 bases, with 17 bases left between them. The CDR3 runs 15 residues. Sequencing was carried out using peripheral blood. The receptor was derived from a human donor in a cohort sampled during active COVID-19. The gene calls are TRBV5-1 and TRBJ2-5; D is possibly TRBD1 (8 bases). The CDR3 spells CASSSLQGGMETQYF. The CDR3 DNA follows: TGCGCCAGCAGCTCGCTACAGGGGGGGATGGAGACCCAGTACTTC.